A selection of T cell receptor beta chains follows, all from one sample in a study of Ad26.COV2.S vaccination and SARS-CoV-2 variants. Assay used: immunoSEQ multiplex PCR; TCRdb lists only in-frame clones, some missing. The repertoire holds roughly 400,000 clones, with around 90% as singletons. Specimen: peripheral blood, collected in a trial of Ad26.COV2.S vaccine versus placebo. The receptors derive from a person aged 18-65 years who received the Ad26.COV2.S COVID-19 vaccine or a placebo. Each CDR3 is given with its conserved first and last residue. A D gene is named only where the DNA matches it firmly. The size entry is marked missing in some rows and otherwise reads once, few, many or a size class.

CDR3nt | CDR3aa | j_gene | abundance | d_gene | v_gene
TGCGCCAGCAGCTTCCGACAGGGGGGTTCGGGAGAGACCCAGTACTTC | CASSFRQGGSGETQYF | TRBJ2-5 | - | TRBD1 | TRBV5-1
TGTGCCAGCAGCCGACTAGCCAAAACCTCTGGGGCCAACGTCCTGACTTTC | CASSRLAKTSGANVLTF | TRBJ2-6 | - | TRBD2 | TRBV2
TGCAGCGTTAGCTTGACAGGGGGCGCAGAGACCCAGTACTTC | CSVSLTGGAETQYF | TRBJ2-5 | - | TRBD1 | TRBV29-1
TGTGCCATCAGTGATGGACTTACAAGCTATGGCTACACCTTC | CAISDGLTSYGYTF | TRBJ1-2 | - | - | TRBV10-3
TGTGCCAGCAGTTATCATGTCCCGTTCGGATCCCGGGCTTGGGAGCAGTACTTC | CASSYHVPFGSRAWEQYF | TRBJ2-7 | - | - | TRBV28
TGTGCCAGCAGCCTATCCGTTGGTGGGAGGTCTCGCTCCTACAATGAGCAGTTCTTC | CASSLSVGGRSRSYNEQFF | TRBJ2-1 | - | - | TRBV7-3
TGTGCCAGCAGGGAGAGGTCCTATGGCTACACCTTC | CASRERSYGYTF | TRBJ1-2 | once | - | TRBV6-5
TGTGCCAGCAGCGCGGGACAGGGCGACTATGGCTACACCTTC | CASSAGQGDYGYTF | TRBJ1-2 | - | TRBD1 | TRBV7-8
TGTGCCAGCAGCGCCTTGCGCGTGCCGGGGACCGGGGAGCTGTTTTTT | CASSALRVPGTGELFF | TRBJ2-2 | - | - | TRBV27
TGTGCCAGCAGAGCCGGTCCGGGTGGAAACACCATATATTTT | CASRAGPGGNTIYF | TRBJ1-3 | - | - | TRBV6-5
TGTGCCAGTAGTATAGACAGGGGGAGCAATCAGCCCCAGCATTTT | CASSIDRGSNQPQHF | TRBJ1-5 | - | TRBD1 | TRBV19
TGTGCCAGCAGTTACCCACTAGCGGGAGGGGAAAGCTCCTACAATGAGCAGTTCTTC | CASSYPLAGGESSYNEQFF | TRBJ2-1 | once | TRBD2 | TRBV6-2/TRBV6-3
TGTGCCAGCAGCCCCTACGGGGAGGCCACTGAAGCTTTCTTT | CASSPYGEATEAFF | TRBJ1-1 | - | - | TRBV7-2
TGTGCCAGCAGATCAGGGGGCGGACTAGCGAACTACGAGCAGTACTTC | CASRSGGGLANYEQYF | TRBJ2-7 | - | - | TRBV28
TGTGCCAGCAGCTTAGGCGACAGGGCCCACGAGCAGTACTTC | CASSLGDRAHEQYF | TRBJ2-7 | - | TRBD1 | TRBV11-1
TGTGCCAGTACCGAGGACAGGGTTACAGATACGCAGTATTTT | CASTEDRVTDTQYF | TRBJ2-3 | - | TRBD1 | TRBV19
TGTGCCAGCAGCTTAAACAGGCTGAACACTGAAGCTTTCTTT | CASSLNRLNTEAFF | TRBJ1-1 | - | - | TRBV5-6
TGTGCCAGCAGCCCCGGGACAGGTCAAGAGACCCAGTACTTC | CASSPGTGQETQYF | TRBJ2-5 | - | TRBD1 | TRBV7-9
TGTGCCTCCGTAGCGGGAGATGGGACAGATACGCAGTATTTT | CASVAGDGTDTQYF | TRBJ2-3 | once | TRBD2 | TRBV10-3
TGTGCCAGCAGCCAAGATTCTAGGGGAGGGTTTGGCTATGGCTACACCTTC | CASSQDSRGGFGYGYTF | TRBJ1-2 | - | - | TRBV3-1/TRBV3-2
TGTGCCTGGAGTGTATTTATGTGGGCCGGGGAGCTGTTTTTT | CAWSVFMWAGELFF | TRBJ2-2 | - | - | TRBV30
TGTGCCAGCAGCGTAGAAGGGACGGCTTTCTATGGCTACACCTTC | CASSVEGTAFYGYTF | TRBJ1-2 | - | - | TRBV9
TGTGCCAGCTCCCGGGACTGGAGCACAGATACGCAGTATTTT | CASSRDWSTDTQYF | TRBJ2-3 | once | - | TRBV2
TGTGCCAGCAGCTTAGTGGTAGGGAACACTGAAGCTTTCTTT | CASSLVVGNTEAFF | TRBJ1-1 | - | - | TRBV11-1
TGTGCCTGGAGTGTAGGGAGGGACTCTGGGGCCAACGTCCTGACTTTC | CAWSVGRDSGANVLTF | TRBJ2-6 | - | TRBD2 | TRBV30
TGTGCCAGCAGCTTCGGGTACCAAGAGACCCAGTACTTC | CASSFGYQETQYF | TRBJ2-5 | - | - | TRBV7-9
TGTGCCAGCAGCGTGACCGGGGGGAACACTGAAGCTTTCTTT | CASSVTGGNTEAFF | TRBJ1-1 | - | - | TRBV7-3
TGTGCCAGCAGCGGAACAGGGATTTATGGCTACACCTTC | CASSGTGIYGYTF | TRBJ1-2 | - | - | TRBV7-8
TGTGCCAGCAGCCCCCCGGACAGGGGGAGAGCTTTCTTT | CASSPPDRGRAFF | TRBJ1-1 | few | TRBD1 | TRBV7-6
TGTGCCAGTAGTATCCGGGACAGAATCCCCTCCTACGAGCAGTACTTC | CASSIRDRIPSYEQYF | TRBJ2-7 | once | TRBD1 | TRBV19
TGTGCCAGCAGTTCCACGGGACAGGGGGTCCAAGAGACCCAGTACTTC | CASSSTGQGVQETQYF | TRBJ2-5 | - | TRBD1 | TRBV28
TGTGCCAGCGAAAACCCGCGGGAGGGCCGTTACGAGCAGTACTTC | CASENPREGRYEQYF | TRBJ2-7 | - | TRBD2 | TRBV6-6
TGTGCCAGCAGTGAGAATTTGGGAGGCAATGAGCAGTTCTTC | CASSENLGGNEQFF | TRBJ2-1 | - | - | TRBV6-1
TGTGCCAGCATCCCCCCGGGCCATACTAATCAGCCCCAGCATTTT | CASIPPGHTNQPQHF | TRBJ1-5 | - | - | TRBV28
TGTGCCAGCAGCCAAGAGGGGGGGTTCTACAATGAGCAGTTCTTC | CASSQEGGFYNEQFF | TRBJ2-1 | - | TRBD2 | TRBV4-2
TGTGCCAGTACGGGAGCGGGGGGGATCACCGGGGAGCTGTTTTTT | CASTGAGGITGELFF | TRBJ2-2 | few | TRBD2 | TRBV19
TGTGCCAGCAGCTCGGCCCGACTAGCGGGCGCAGACAATGAGCAGTTCTTC | CASSSARLAGADNEQFF | TRBJ2-1 | - | TRBD2 | TRBV7-3
TGTGCCACCAGCAGAGATTTTGGCAGAGATACGCAGTATTTT | CATSRDFGRDTQYF | TRBJ2-3 | - | - | TRBV15
TGCGCCAGCAGCCGAGGGATGAGCGCCAAAACCACTGAGCAGTTCTTC | CASSRGMSAKTTEQFF | TRBJ2-1 | - | - | TRBV4-3